This TCR beta chain is from a study of cytotoxic CD8 clonotypes in ibrutinib-treated CLL (dated by TCRdb to the early 2020s). Some background on the complete study: In this cohort, more than 14 patients were treatment-naive and fewer than 13 were relapsed/refractory, while approximately 18 had unmutated IGHV. Responses were partial in approximately 24 patients and complete in 2; after median about 5.5 years follow-up, some 15 stayed in remission and about 12 progressed. Response samples were obtained after a median of approximately twelve months of treatment, with a range of roughly 6 to 36 months. Samples averaged 255,043 productive templates and 90,000 to 100,000 productive rearrangements. Of the approximately 87 participants in the trial, about two dozen had longitudinal samples available. Cryopreserved peripheral blood mononuclear cells were collected before treatment, at response, and at either disease progression or sustained remission. Every remission and progressive disease sample was obtained while ibrutinib was still being received by the patients.

A MiSeq instrument was used for deep resolution sequencing, which targeted depths ranging from 1 in 1 million up to 1 in 200,000 T cells, with coverage averaging 10x for each clonotype. TCR beta libraries were generated with the immunoSEQ hsTCRB Kit. The source study handled its data this way. The data were analyzed with ImmunoSEQ Analyzer and ImmunoSEQ Data Assistant, and V, D and J gene assignments followed IMGT definitions. Clonality, with values ranging from 0 to 1, was calculated as one minus the normalized Shannon entropy of productive rearrangement frequencies. Only overrepresented clonotypes making up at least 0.05% of each patient's repertoire were included in the public clonotype analysis. Thirteen age-matched healthy donor repertoires from immuneACCESS were used as controls for clonality. What TCRdb holds here is the immuneACCESS table cut down to in-frame rearrangements. Part of the clones is not present; checked against another copy, under half of the missing clones reflect an unresolved V gene, and the others are unexplained. D and trimming were read from the DNA, whereas the V and J calls and clone size are those reported in that table. The sample yields fewer than 40,000 clones; 65% to 70% were counted once. The ten largest clonotypes hold 6.5% to 8% of the sample.

The CDR3 runs 17 amino acids, cysteine and phenylalanine included. CDR3 DNA only is kept here, 51 bases in frame from base 1. Regarding this clone: No cognate antigen has been identified for it. No much larger clone exists at a distance of one base, and base qualities are not known.

This specimen's time point label, per the study, means: progressive disease on ibrutinib. Roughly 1.8 micrograms of genomic DNA were extracted from cryopreserved PBMCs for TCR beta library preparation. Longitudinal blood samples from CLL patients receiving ibrutinib monotherapy were subjected to high-throughput TCR beta sequencing. The patients took part in an open-label, single-center phase 2 trial of ibrutinib monotherapy. Broad study findings and their caveats: Clonality increased at ibrutinib response, stayed stable in sustained remission, and fell back toward baseline at progression. Public clonotypes were found to be uncommon and were observed to contract or remain stable during treatment; the increase in clonality was shown to reflect expansion of private clonotypes at ibrutinib response. Lymph node repertoires were not examined, and the timing of sampling was not matched between patients in sustained remission and those whose disease progressed. Baseline clonality was found to be higher than that of age-matched healthy donors and was strongly correlated with circulating CD8+ T-cell counts.

The TCR sequence derives from a human donor with chronic lymphocytic leukemia. The sequences come from PBMCs, collected at disease progression, from a patient treated with ibrutinib. This receptor chain uses TRBV7-5 and TRBJ2-1; the D call in the table, TRBD2, was not verified against the DNA. TRBV7-5 is a documented pseudogene. The CDR3 region reads CARMGTSGRACYNEQFF. The DNA sequence is TGTGCCAGAATGGGGACTAGCGGGAGGGCCTGTTACAATGAGCAGTTCTTC.